These 22 T cell receptor beta chains came from one sample sequenced in a study of blood T cell repertoires in COVID-19. Using immunoSEQ multiplex PCR, the repertoire was profiled, and TCRdb retains in-frame clones only, with some absent. The sample has about 95,000 clones; 75% to 95% are singletons. Sequenced input: peripheral blood. The source is a woman aged 50 to 65 in a cohort sampled during active COVID-19.

As to this clone: One end of the junction fails to match germline, which may point to a read error. V is TRBV13 and J is TRBJ2-7, with TRBD2 identical over 12 bases. The germline V gene encodes CDR1 PRHDT and CDR2 FYEKMQ (reference sequence). The CDR3 loop spans 13 amino acids. DNA of the CDR3: TGTGCCAGCAGCTTAGCGACTAGCGGGAGTTCGGCATTC. Its protein is CASSLATSGSSAF.

The chain has TRBV2 and TRBJ2-7, with TRBD1 matching over 9 bases. The CDR3 contains 13 residues. V lost 7 bases and J lost 2; bases outside the gene matches: 3. CDR1 is SNHLY and CDR2 is FYNNEI in the germline V gene. CDR3 protein: CASTGTGTYEQYF. CDR3 bases: TGTGCCAGCACCGGGACAGGGACCTACGAGCAGTACTTC.

The chain recombines TRBV3-1 (or the pseudogene TRBV3-2) with TRBJ1-5; weak D call: TRBD1 (6 bases). This CDR3 spans 13 amino acids. Germline lookup yields CDR1 LGHDT and CDR2 YNNKEL (reference sequence). The V end lost 4 bases, the J end lost 5 bases, and 9 bases lay between the germline ends. The CDR3 spells CASSPAGDQPQHF. The CDR3 DNA reads as TGTGCCAGCAGCCCAGCAGGGGATCAGCCCCAGCATTTT.

The V call is TRBV19, the J call TRBJ1-3, with 7 bases aligning to TRBD1. Germline V gene sequence: CDR1 LNHDA, CDR2 SQIVND (reference sequence). V trimming: 4 bases; J trimming: 0 bases; junction bases outside the gene matches: 6. The CDR3 extends over 16 amino acids. CDR3 amino acids: CASSNRQGRSGNTIYF. CDR3 DNA: TGTGCCAGTAGTAATCGACAGGGTCGCTCTGGAAACACCATATATTTT. The variable domain in full, completed from reference TRBV19 and TRBJ1-3, reads DGGITQSPKYLFRKEGQNVTLSCEQNLNHDAMYWYRQDPGQGLRLIYYSQIVNDFQKGDIAEGYSVSREKKESFPLTVTSAQKNPTAFYLCASSNRQGRSGNTIYFGEGSWLTVV.

The rearrangement joins TRBV19 to TRBJ2-6; D remains unclear. Trimming shortened V by 3 bases and J by 1 base, and 16 bases separated the two germline ends. In germline, CDR1 is LNHDA, CDR2 SQIVND (reference sequence). This CDR3 contains 18 residues. This CDR3 is CASSMETLMVSGANVLTF. DNA for the CDR3: TGTGCCAGTAGTATGGAGACGCTAATGGTATCTGGGGCCAACGTCCTGACTTTC.

J is TRBJ2-1 and V is TRBV30, with 8 positions matching TRBD1. Germline-derived CDR1 and CDR2 are GTSNPN and SVGIG (reference sequence). This CDR3 has 15 amino acids. The V gene end was trimmed by 3 bases and the J gene end by 3 bases; junction bases not matched to a gene: 7. This CDR3 is CAWRRTGQVYNEQFF. In DNA, the CDR3 is TGTGCCTGGAGAAGAACGGGACAGGTCTACAATGAGCAGTTCTTC.

The V and J genes are TRBV27 and TRBJ2-7; 15 bases fit TRBD2. The germline CDR1 and CDR2 sequences are MNHEY and SMNVEV (reference sequence). J was trimmed by 11 bases and V by 5 bases; bases with no gene match: 7. This CDR3 spans 14 amino acids. CDR3 sequence (DNA): TGTGCCAGCAGTCCCGGGACTAGCGGGGGGTGGGAGTACTTC. It is translated as CASSPGTSGGWEYF.

V and J are TRBV27 and TRBJ1-6; no reliable D call. The V end lost 0 bases, the J end lost 0 bases, and 6 bases lay between the germline ends. Germline CDR1 MNHEY, CDR2 SMNVEV (reference sequence). This CDR3 has 16 residues. The DNA for the CDR3 is TGTGCCAGCAGTTTATCCCCTAGCTCCTATAATTCACCCCTCCACTTT. This sequence encodes CASSLSPSSYNSPLHF.

The V gene is TRBV3-1 (or the pseudogene TRBV3-2), the J gene TRBJ1-2; 9 bases map to TRBD1. Germline loops: CDR1 LGHDT, CDR2 YNNKEL (reference sequence). CDR3 length: 13 amino acids. V gave up 5 bases and J gave up 7 bases; unmatched junction bases: 5. CDR3 coding DNA: TGTGCCAGCAGCGCGGGACAGGGAGGTGGCTACACCTTC. Translating it yields CASSAGQGGGYTF.

This chain connects TRBV12-3 or TRBV12-4 to TRBJ2-2; TRBD1 is a possible D gene (6 bases). Trimming took off 4 bases at V and 6 bases at J, with 6 bases between the two ends. The CDR3 loop spans 12 amino acids. The CDR3 DNA reads TGTGCCAGCAGTTGGACAGCCGGGGAGCTGTTTTTT. Its protein is CASSWTAGELFF.

V and J are TRBV3-1 (or the pseudogene TRBV3-2) and TRBJ1-5; no clear D gene. Trimming pared 3 bases from V and 7 bases from J, leaving 13 bases between. This CDR3 region has 14 residues. Germline assignment: CDR1 LGHDT and CDR2 YNNKEL (reference sequence). The CDR3 loop is CASSHAGNGQPQHF. The CDR3 region has the DNA TGTGCCAGCAGCCATGCGGGGAATGGCCAGCCCCAGCATTTT.

The chain is built from TRBV9 and TRBJ2-1; TRBD2 aligns across 7 bases. The ends lost 0 bases at V and 7 bases at J; junction bases unmatched: 10. The CDR3 runs 16 residues. CDR1 is SGDLS, CDR2 YYNGEE, per germline. The CDR3 region is CASSVEAGEVSNEQFF. In nucleotides, the CDR3 is TGTGCCAGCAGCGTAGAGGCGGGAGAGGTCTCGAATGAGCAGTTCTTC.

This clone was observed a single time. The chain has TRBV11-2 and TRBJ1-6, with TRBD1 matching over 10 bases. This CDR3 contains 15 residues. Germline lookup yields CDR1 SGHAT and CDR2 FQNNGV. V shed 5 bases and J 8 bases; nucleotides not matched to a gene: 6. The chain's CDR3 is CASSVTGTGDSPLHF. The CDR3 DNA reads as TGTGCCAGCAGCGTCACCGGGACAGGGGATTCACCCCTCCACTTT.

V usage is TRBV5-6 and J usage is TRBJ2-7, with a weak D call TRBD1 (5 bases). V was shortened by 0 bases and J by 4 bases, with 14 bases between the two germline ends. Germline V gene sequence: CDR1 SGHDT, CDR2 YYEEEE. This CDR3 has 15 amino acids. The CDR3 bases are TGTGCCAGCAGCTTGGTCGGACATTTAAGATACGAGCAGTACTTC. Protein product: CASSLVGHLRYEQYF.

The chain has TRBV24-1 and TRBJ2-5; perhaps TRBD2 as D (6 bases). The CDR3 runs to 14 residues. V lost 4 bases and J 9 bases, leaving 17 bases between the germline ends. The germline V gene encodes CDR1 KGHDR and CDR2 SFDVKD. The CDR3 loop is CATSEDGPGVAQYF. As DNA, the CDR3 is TGTGCCACCAGTGAGGACGGCCCGGGGGTAGCCCAGTACTTC.

The rearrangement joins TRBV3-1 (or the pseudogene TRBV3-2) to TRBJ1-1; a weak D match, TRBD1 (5 bases). The germline gives CDR1 LGHDT, CDR2 YNNKEL (reference sequence). Trimming stripped 1 base from V and 2 bases from J, with 14 bases between. This CDR3 region has 16 residues. The DNA for the CDR3 is TGTGCCAGCAGCCAAGCCAAGGGGTGGGGTAACACTGAAGCTTTCTTT. Encoded protein: CASSQAKGWGNTEAFF.

In DNA form, the CDR3 reads TGTGCCAGCTCACCAACGGGACAGGGAGGGGCCTACGAGCAGTACTTC. It translates to CASSPTGQGGAYEQYF. The V call is TRBV18, the J call TRBJ2-7, with 9 bases lining up with TRBD1. CDR3 length equals 16 residues. The V segment lost 2 bases and the J segment 2 bases; nucleotides outside the gene matches: 7. Germline lookup yields CDR1 KGHSH and CDR2 LQKENI. The variable domain in full, completed from reference TRBV18 and TRBJ2-7, reads NAGVMQNPRHLVRRRGQEARLRCSPMKGHSHVYWYRQLPEEGLKFMVYLQKENIIDESGMPKERFSAEFPKEGPSILRIQQVVRGDSAAYFCASSPTGQGGAYEQYFGPGTRLTVT.

The gene calls are TRBV5-1 and TRBJ1-4; a possible D gene is TRBD1 (6 bases). The germline V gene has CDR1 SGHRS and CDR2 YFSETQ. Trimming took 4 bases from V and 0 from J, leaving 13 bases between them. The CDR3 consists of 16 residues. CDR3 nucleotide sequence: TGCGCCAGCAGCAACAGGGTTCCCTCAACTAATGAAAAACTGTTTTTT. Translating it yields CASSNRVPSTNEKLFF.

This rearrangement joins TRBV5-1 to TRBJ2-7; no clear D gene. The V gene lost 0 bases and the J gene lost 3 bases, with 10 bases spanning the gap. Germline V lookup: CDR1 SGHRS, CDR2 YFSETQ. The CDR3 is 14 residues long. CDR3: CASSLDLIVYEQYF. CDR3 nucleotide sequence: TGCGCCAGCAGCTTGGATCTTATAGTCTACGAGCAGTACTTC.

The V call is TRBV12-5, the J call TRBJ1-1; 8 bases line up with TRBD1. Trimming removed 3 bases from V and 10 bases from J; junction bases left unmatched: 7. Germline values: CDR1 LGHNT, CDR2 FRNRAP. CDR3 length: 13 residues. The CDR3 region is CASGFGRGRVAFF. CDR3 nucleotide sequence: TGTGCTAGTGGTTTTGGCAGGGGGCGCGTAGCTTTCTTT.

The chain employs TRBV5-6 and TRBJ2-2, with 9 bases lining up with TRBD2. The trim removed 5 bases at V and 5 bases at J, leaving 13 bases unmatched. Germline CDR1 reads SGHDT; CDR2 reads YYEEEE. CDR3 length: 17 amino acids. Written as DNA, the CDR3 is TGTGCCAGCAGGATTTCCGGGCGGGGGGGCCGTACCGGGGAGCTGTTTTTT. It encodes CASRISGRGGRTGELFF. Using reference TRBV5-6 and TRBJ2-2 for the parts outside the CDR3, the full variable domain is DAGVTQSPTHLIKTRGQQVTLRCSPKSGHDTVSWYQQALGQGPQFIFQYYEEEERQRGNFPDRFSGHQFPNYSSELNVNALLLGDSALYLCASRISGRGGRTGELFFGEGSRLTVL.

The genes are TRBV3-1 (or the pseudogene TRBV3-2) and TRBJ2-7; 7 positions agree with TRBD2. This CDR3 is built from 17 residues. Germline V lookup: CDR1 LGHDT, CDR2 YNNKEL (reference sequence). V lost 1 base, J lost 3 bases, and 12 bases stayed unmatched. CDR3 in amino acids: CASSQVASGGPNYEQYF. CDR3 sequence (DNA): TGTGCCAGCAGCCAAGTTGCTAGCGGAGGGCCTAACTACGAGCAGTACTTC.